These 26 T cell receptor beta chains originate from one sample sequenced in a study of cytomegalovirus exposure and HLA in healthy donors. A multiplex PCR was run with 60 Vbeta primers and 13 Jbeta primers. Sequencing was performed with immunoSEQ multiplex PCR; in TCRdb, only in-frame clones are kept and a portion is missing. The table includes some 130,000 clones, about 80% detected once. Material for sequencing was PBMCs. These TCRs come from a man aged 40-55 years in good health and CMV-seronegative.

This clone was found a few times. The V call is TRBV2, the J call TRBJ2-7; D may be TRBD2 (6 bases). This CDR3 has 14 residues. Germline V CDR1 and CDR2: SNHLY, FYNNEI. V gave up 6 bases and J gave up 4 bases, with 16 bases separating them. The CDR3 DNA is TGTGCCAGCAGACCGTTTACTAGCTCGTACGAGCAGTACTTC. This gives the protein CASRPFTSSYEQYF.

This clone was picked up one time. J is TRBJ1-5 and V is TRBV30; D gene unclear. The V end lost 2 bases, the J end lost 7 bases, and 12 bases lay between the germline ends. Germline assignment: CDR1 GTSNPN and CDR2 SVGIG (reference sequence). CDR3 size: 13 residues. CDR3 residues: CAWSRREEQPQHF. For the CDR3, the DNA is TGTGCCTGGAGTCGGAGAGAGGAGCAGCCCCAGCATTTT.

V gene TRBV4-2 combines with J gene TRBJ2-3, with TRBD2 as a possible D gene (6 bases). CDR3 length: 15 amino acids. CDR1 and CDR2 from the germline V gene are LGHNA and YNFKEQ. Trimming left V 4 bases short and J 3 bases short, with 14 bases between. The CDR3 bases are TGTGCCAGCAGCCCTGTGCGGGGAAGGACAGATACGCAGTATTTT. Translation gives CASSPVRGRTDTQYF.

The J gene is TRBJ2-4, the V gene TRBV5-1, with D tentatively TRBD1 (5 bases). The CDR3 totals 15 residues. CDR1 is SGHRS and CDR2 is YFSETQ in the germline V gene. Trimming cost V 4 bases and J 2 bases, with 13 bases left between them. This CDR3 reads CASSAPLGPKNIQYF. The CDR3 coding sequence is TGCGCCAGCAGCGCCCCCTTGGGGCCCAAAAACATTCAGTACTTC.

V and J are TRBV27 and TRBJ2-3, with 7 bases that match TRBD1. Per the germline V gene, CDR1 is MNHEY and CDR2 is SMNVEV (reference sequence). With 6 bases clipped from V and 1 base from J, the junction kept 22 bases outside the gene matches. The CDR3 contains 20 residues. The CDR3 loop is CASRLSAATGYFLGTDTQYF. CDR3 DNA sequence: TGTGCCAGCAGACTAAGCGCCGCGACAGGGTATTTCTTGGGCACAGATACGCAGTATTTT.

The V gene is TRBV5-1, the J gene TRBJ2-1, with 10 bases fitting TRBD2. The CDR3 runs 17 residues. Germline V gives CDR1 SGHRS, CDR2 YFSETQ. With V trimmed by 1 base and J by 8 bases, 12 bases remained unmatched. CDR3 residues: CASSLPPSGGAAYEQFF. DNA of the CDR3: TGCGCCAGCAGCTTGCCTCCTAGCGGGGGAGCTGCATATGAGCAGTTCTTC.

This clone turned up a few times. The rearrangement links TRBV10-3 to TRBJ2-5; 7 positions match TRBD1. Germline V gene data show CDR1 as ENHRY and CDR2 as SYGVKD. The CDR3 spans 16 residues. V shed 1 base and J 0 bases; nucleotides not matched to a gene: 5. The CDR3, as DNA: TGTGCCATCAGTGAGTTCAAGACAGGGAACCAAGAGACCCAGTACTTC. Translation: CAISEFKTGNQETQYF.

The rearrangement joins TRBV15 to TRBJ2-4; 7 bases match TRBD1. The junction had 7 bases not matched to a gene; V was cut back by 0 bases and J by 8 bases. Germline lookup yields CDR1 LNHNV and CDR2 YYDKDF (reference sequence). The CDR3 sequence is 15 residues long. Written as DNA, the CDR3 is TGTGCCACCAGCAGAGATCGAGTAGACAGGGACATTCAGTACTTC. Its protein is CATSRDRVDRDIQYF.

The DNA of the CDR3 is TGTGCCAGAAGAGTGGTCTGGCCCTACGAGCAGTACTTC. This translates into CARRVVWPYEQYF. J is TRBJ2-7 and V is TRBV5-3; D is unresolved. TRBV5-3 is an ORF, and what it does is uncertain. Trimming left V 5 bases short and J 2 bases short, with 11 bases between. The CDR3 has 13 residues.

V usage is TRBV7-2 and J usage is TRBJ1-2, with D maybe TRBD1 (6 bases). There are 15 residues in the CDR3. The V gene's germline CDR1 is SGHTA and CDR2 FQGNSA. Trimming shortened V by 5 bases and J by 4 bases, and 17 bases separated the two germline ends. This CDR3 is CASSLTGPGSYGYTF. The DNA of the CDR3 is TGTGCCAGCAGCCTAACAGGGCCGGGAAGCTATGGCTACACCTTC. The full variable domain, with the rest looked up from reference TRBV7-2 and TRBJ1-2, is GAGVSQSPSNKVTEKGKDVELRCDPISGHTALYWYRQSLGQGLEFLIYFQGNSAPDKSGLPSDRFSAERTGGSVSTLTIQRTQQEDSAVYLCASSLTGPGSYGYTFGSGTRLTVV.

CDR3 residues: CASSLIGGNTEAFF. CDR3 DNA: TGTGCCAGCAGCTTAATTGGGGGCAACACTGAAGCTTTCTTT. V and J are TRBV7-2 and TRBJ1-1, with a weak D call TRBD1 (6 bases). Germline CDR1 is SGHTA and CDR2 is FQGNSA. The ends were cut back, 2 bases at V and 2 bases at J, with 9 bases in the middle. CDR3 size: 14 residues.

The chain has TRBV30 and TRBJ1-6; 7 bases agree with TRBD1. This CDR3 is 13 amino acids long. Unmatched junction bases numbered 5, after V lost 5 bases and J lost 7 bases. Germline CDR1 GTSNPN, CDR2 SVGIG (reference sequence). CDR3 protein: CAWAGTANSPLHF. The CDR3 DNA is TGTGCCTGGGCGGGGACAGCAAATTCACCCCTCCACTTT. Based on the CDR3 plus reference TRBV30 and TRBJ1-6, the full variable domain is SQTIHQWPATLVQPVGSPLSLECTVEGTSNPNLYWYRQAAGRGLQLLFYSVGIGQISSEVPQNLSASRPQDRQFILSSKKLLLSDSGFYLCAWAGTANSPLHFGNGTRLTVT.

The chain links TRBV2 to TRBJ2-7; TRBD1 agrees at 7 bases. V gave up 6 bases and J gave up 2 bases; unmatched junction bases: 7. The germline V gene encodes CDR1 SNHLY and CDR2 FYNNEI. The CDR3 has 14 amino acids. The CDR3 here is CASRKGGLTYEQYF. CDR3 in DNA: TGTGCCAGCAGAAAAGGGGGCCTGACCTACGAGCAGTACTTC.

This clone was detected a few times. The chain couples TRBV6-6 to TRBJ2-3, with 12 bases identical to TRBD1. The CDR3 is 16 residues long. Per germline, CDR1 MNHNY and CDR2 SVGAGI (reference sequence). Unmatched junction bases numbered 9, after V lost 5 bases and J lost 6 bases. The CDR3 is CASSPRGQGAWDTQYF. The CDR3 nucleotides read TGTGCCAGCAGTCCCCGGGGACAGGGGGCATGGGATACGCAGTATTTT.

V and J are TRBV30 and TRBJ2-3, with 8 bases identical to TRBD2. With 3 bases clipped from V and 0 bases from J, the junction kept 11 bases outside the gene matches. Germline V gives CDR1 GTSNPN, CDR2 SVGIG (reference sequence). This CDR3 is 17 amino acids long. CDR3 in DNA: TGTGCCTGGAGACAACCTAGCGGGTGGCGTAGCACAGATACGCAGTATTTT. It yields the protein CAWRQPSGWRSTDTQYF.

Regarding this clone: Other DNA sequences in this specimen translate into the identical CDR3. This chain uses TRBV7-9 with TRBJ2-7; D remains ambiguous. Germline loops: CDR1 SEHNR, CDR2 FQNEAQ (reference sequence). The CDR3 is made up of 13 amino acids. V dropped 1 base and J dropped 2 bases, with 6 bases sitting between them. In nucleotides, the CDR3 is TGTGCCAGCAGCTTAGGAGGCCCCTACGAGCAGTACTTC. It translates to CASSLGGPYEQYF. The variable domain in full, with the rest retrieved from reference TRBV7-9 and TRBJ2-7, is DTGVSQNPRHKITKRGQNVTFRCDPISEHNRLYWYRQTLGQGPEFLTYFQNEAQLEKSRLLSDRFSAERPKGSFSTLEIQRTEQGDSAMYLCASSLGGPYEQYFGPGTRLTVT.

The CDR3 DNA follows: TGTGCCACCAGGCCGACAGGAACTAGCACAGATACGCAGTATTTT. Protein: CATRPTGTSTDTQYF. The chain has TRBV15 and TRBJ2-3; the D gene is possibly TRBD1 (6 bases). V was cut by 6 bases and J by 0 bases, with 13 bases left in between. In germline, CDR1 is LNHNV, CDR2 YYDKDF (reference sequence). The CDR3 contains 15 residues. The whole variable domain, remainder taken from reference TRBV15 and TRBJ2-3, is DAMVIQNPRYQVTQFGKPVTLSCSQTLNHNVMYWYQQKSSQAPKLLFHYYDKDFNNEADTPDNFQSRRPNTSFCFLDIRSPGLGDTAMYLCATRPTGTSTDTQYFGPGTRLTVL.

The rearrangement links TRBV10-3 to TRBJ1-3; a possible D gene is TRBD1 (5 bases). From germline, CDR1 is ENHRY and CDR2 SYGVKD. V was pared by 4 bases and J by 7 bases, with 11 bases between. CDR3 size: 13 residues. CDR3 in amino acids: CAISADSPNTIYF. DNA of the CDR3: TGTGCCATCAGTGCTGACAGTCCGAACACCATATATTTT.

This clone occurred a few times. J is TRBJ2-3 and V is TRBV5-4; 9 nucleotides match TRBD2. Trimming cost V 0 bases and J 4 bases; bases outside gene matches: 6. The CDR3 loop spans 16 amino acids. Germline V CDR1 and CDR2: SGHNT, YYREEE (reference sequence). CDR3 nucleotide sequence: TGTGCCAGCAGCTTGGCCCTGCGGGGGGGCCCAGATACGCAGTATTTT. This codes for CASSLALRGGPDTQYF.

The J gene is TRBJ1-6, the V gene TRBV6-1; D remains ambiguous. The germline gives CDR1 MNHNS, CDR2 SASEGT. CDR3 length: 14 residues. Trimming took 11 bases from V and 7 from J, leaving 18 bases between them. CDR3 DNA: TGTGCCGTCCCTCCGGGCCGAGGGAATTCACCCCTCCACTTT. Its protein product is CAVPPGRGNSPLHF.

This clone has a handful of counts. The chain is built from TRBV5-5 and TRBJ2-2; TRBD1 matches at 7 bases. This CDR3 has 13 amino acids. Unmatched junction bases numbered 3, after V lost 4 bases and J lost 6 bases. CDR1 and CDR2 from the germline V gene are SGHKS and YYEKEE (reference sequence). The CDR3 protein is CASSTTGSGELFF. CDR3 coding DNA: TGTGCCAGCAGCACGACAGGGTCCGGGGAGCTGTTTTTT.

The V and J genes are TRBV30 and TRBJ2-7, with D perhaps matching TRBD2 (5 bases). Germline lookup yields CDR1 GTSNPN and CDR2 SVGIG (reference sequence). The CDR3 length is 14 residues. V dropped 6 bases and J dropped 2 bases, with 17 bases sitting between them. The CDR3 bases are TGTGCCTGCGTCCGTACGGGAAGCCCCTACGAGCAGTACTTC. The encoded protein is CACVRTGSPYEQYF.

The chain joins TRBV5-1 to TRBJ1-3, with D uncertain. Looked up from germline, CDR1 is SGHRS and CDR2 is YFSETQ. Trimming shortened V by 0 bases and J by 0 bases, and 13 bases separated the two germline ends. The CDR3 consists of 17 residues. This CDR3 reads CASSLDSGLPSGNTIYF. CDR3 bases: TGCGCCAGCAGCTTGGACTCAGGCCTTCCCTCTGGAAACACCATATATTTT. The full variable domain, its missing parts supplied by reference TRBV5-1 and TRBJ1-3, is KAGVTQTPRYLIKTRGQQVTLSCSPISGHRSVSWYQQTPGQGLQFLFEYFSETQRNKGNFPGRFSGRQFSNSRSEMNVSTLELGDSALYLCASSLDSGLPSGNTIYFGEGSWLTVV.

In nucleotides, the CDR3 is TGTGCCAGCAGCCCCAGCGGGTCCTATAATTCACCCCTCCACTTT. Translated: CASSPSGSYNSPLHF. This rearrangement joins TRBV9 to TRBJ1-6; D gene ambiguous. Germline V gives CDR1 SGDLS, CDR2 YYNGEE. This CDR3 has 15 residues. The V and J ends lost 4 bases and 1 base respectively, with 9 bases between them.

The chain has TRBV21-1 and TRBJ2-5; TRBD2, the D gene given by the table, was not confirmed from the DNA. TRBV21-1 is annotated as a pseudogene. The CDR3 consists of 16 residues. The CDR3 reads CASSKNTSGGQETQYF. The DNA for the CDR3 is TGTGCCAGCAGCAAAAATACTAGCGGGGGCCAAGAGACCCAGTACTTC.

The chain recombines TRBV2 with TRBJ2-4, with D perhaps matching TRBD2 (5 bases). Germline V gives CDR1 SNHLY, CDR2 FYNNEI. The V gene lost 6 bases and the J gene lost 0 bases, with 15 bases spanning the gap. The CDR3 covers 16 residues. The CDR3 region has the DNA TGTGCCAGCAGAGAAAGGCTGGGAGCAGCCAAAAACATTCAGTACTTC. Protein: CASRERLGAAKNIQYF.